The rows below give T cell receptor beta chains drawn from one sample of a study of cytomegalovirus exposure and HLA in healthy donors. TCRdb's table, derived via immunoSEQ multiplex PCR, lists solely in-frame clones and lacks some. The sample lists some 120,000 clones, 75% to 90% seen once, with more than 3% in the top ten. Input material: PBMCs. The receptors shown here come from a male donor in good health and CMV-seronegative. The CDR3 runs from the conserved cysteine through the conserved F or W. A D gene is named only where the DNA matches it firmly. A clone size is listed for some rows: how often the clone was seen (once, few, many), or a class if it is expanded.

clone_size	v_call	j_call	d_call	cdr3_nt	cdr3_aa
-	TRBV7-9	TRBJ1-1	-	TGTGCCAGCATCCTAAGTAACACTGAAGCTTTCTTT	CASILSNTEAFF
-	TRBV7-9	TRBJ2-3	TRBD2	TGTTCCAGCAGCTTACAAGGGAGGACTAGCGGTGGTACAGATACGCAGTATTTT	CSSSLQGRTSGGTDTQYF
once	TRBV4-1	TRBJ2-7	-	TGCGCCAGCAGCCAAGTAAGAGATCGTCCCTACGAGCAGTACTTC	CASSQVRDRPYEQYF
-	TRBV13	TRBJ2-7	TRBD2	TGTGCCAGCAGCCATAGCGGGGGGGCCTACGAGCAGTACTTC	CASSHSGGAYEQYF
-	TRBV7-9	TRBJ2-7	-	TGTTCCAGCAGCTCCGAGGCGGGAGAGCAGTACTTC	CSSSSEAGEQYF
few	TRBV19	TRBJ1-2	-	TGTGCCAGTAGTACTCAAGTGTTTGTTTACGGTGGCTACACCTTC	CASSTQVFVYGGYTF
-	TRBV7-9	TRBJ2-2	TRBD2	TGTTCCAGCAGCCTAACTAGCGGGAGTGGAACCGGGGAGCTGTTTTTT	CSSSLTSGSGTGELFF
-	TRBV6-1	TRBJ2-6	-	TGTGCCAGCAGTGAAAAGGGGACTGGGGCCAACGTCCTGACTTTC	CASSEKGTGANVLTF
-	TRBV25-1	TRBJ1-5	TRBD1	TGTGCCAGCAGTGAAGGCGATAGGGGGCTGTCCGGCAATCAGCCCCAGCATTTT	CASSEGDRGLSGNQPQHF
-	TRBV27	TRBJ2-1	TRBD2	TGTGCCAGCAGTTTAAATCCGGGACTAGCGAGTAATGAGCAGTTCTTC	CASSLNPGLASNEQFF
once	TRBV25-1	TRBJ2-2	TRBD1	TGTGCCAGCAGTGGACAGGGTGGTGTTAGGGAGCTGTTTTTT	CASSGQGGVRELFF
-	TRBV5-6	TRBJ1-2	-	TGTGCCAGCAGCTTGCGGGCTAACTATGGCTACACCTTC	CASSLRANYGYTF
-	TRBV28	TRBJ1-2	TRBD1	TGTGCCAGCAGTCCCAGGGGACAGGGGGCAAGCTATGGCTACACCTTC	CASSPRGQGASYGYTF
-	TRBV5-8	TRBJ2-5	-	TGTGCCAGCAGCTTGGGAGAGTTGGTCATCAGGGAGACCCAGTACTTC	CASSLGELVIRETQYF
-	TRBV30	TRBJ1-2	TRBD1	TGTGCCTGGAGTGCGACAGGGAGAGCTAACTATGGCTACACCTTC	CAWSATGRANYGYTF
-	TRBV5-1	TRBJ1-4	TRBD1	TGCGCCAGCAGCATCCGACAGGGGTTTAATGAAAAACTGTTTTTT	CASSIRQGFNEKLFF
-	TRBV5-1	TRBJ2-6	TRBD1	TGCGCCAGCAGCCCCATGACAGGGATAATCTCTGGGGCCAACGTCCTGACTTTC	CASSPMTGIISGANVLTF
-	TRBV7-2	TRBJ1-1	TRBD1	TGTGCCAGCAGCTTAAGGATGGGGACAGGGTCTCCTAACACTGAAGCTTTCTTT	CASSLRMGTGSPNTEAFF
-	TRBV2	TRBJ2-1	TRBD1	TGTGCCAGTGACAGGGACAATGAGCAGTTCTTC	CASDRDNEQFF
once	TRBV12-5	TRBJ1-1	-	TGTGCTAGTGGCTCGCAGGGCACTGAAGCTTTCTTT	CASGSQGTEAFF
-	TRBV5-6	TRBJ2-7	-	TGTGCCAGCAGCTTGGAAGCAGGAAAAACCTACGAGCAGTACTTC	CASSLEAGKTYEQYF
-	TRBV30	TRBJ1-5	-	TGTGCCTGGAGTGGAGCGAATCAGCCCCAGCATTTT	CAWSGANQPQHF
once	TRBV5-6	TRBJ1-5	TRBD1	TGTGCCAGCAGCTTTGGCGGAGGACAGGCCGATAGCAATCAGCCCCAGCATTTT	CASSFGGGQADSNQPQHF
-	TRBV21-1	TRBJ2-7	-	TGTGCCAGCATGTTTATACGTCTAGCGGGGGGCACCTACGAGCAGTACTTC	CASMFIRLAGGTYEQYF
once	TRBV2	TRBJ1-1	-	TGTGCCAGCAAGAACCAAGGAGGGGAGACTGAAGCTTTCTTT	CASKNQGGETEAFF
-	TRBV5-4	TRBJ2-6	-	TGTGCCAGCAGCCCCAAACCCAGCTCTGGGGCCAACGGCCTGACTTTC	CASSPKPSSGANGLTF
-	TRBV9	TRBJ2-5	TRBD2	TGTGCCAGCAGCGCCGCCCAAGGGACTAGCGGGGAGCTCCCGCCTTGGGAGACCCAGTACTTC	CASSAAQGTSGELPPWETQYF
once	TRBV5-1	TRBJ2-3	TRBD2	TGCGCCAGCAGCTTGGGACTAGCGGGGGGGCCCCGGAGCGATACGCAGTATTTT	CASSLGLAGGPRSDTQYF
-	TRBV4-2	TRBJ1-3	-	TGTGCCAGCAGCCAAGCGGCATCAGGGAACTCTGGAAACACCATATATTTT	CASSQAASGNSGNTIYF
once	TRBV7-9	TRBJ1-3	TRBD1	TGTGCCAGCAGCTTAGCCGGTGACAGGGGAAGAAACACCATATATTTT	CASSLAGDRGRNTIYF
-	TRBV7-2	TRBJ2-2	-	TGTGCCAGCAGCCGACAGGAATCGAACACCGGGGAGCTGTTTTTT	CASSRQESNTGELFF
-	TRBV14	TRBJ2-7	-	TGTGCCAGCAGCCAGGTCCAGGGGCAGTACTTC	CASSQVQGQYF
-	TRBV15	TRBJ1-4	-	TGTGCCACCAGCGGCCAGATTAATGAAAAACTGTTTTTT	CATSGQINEKLFF
-	TRBV7-7	TRBJ2-2	-	TGTGCCAGCAGTCCTGGGGGGGCGGACACCGGGGAGCTGTTTTTT	CASSPGGADTGELFF
-	TRBV7-2	TRBJ1-5	TRBD1	TGTGCCAGCAGCTCACGAGGACAGGGCCCGGTCGTGGCCCAGCATTTT	CASSSRGQGPVVAQHF
-	TRBV2	TRBJ2-1	TRBD1	TGTGCCAGCACTCCTACCCCGGGACAGGGCTACAATGAGCAGTTCTTC	CASTPTPGQGYNEQFF
-	TRBV30	TRBJ2-7	-	TGTGCCTGGAGTGTACCGGGGACACGGGTCTACGAGCAGTACTTC	CAWSVPGTRVYEQYF
-	TRBV7-9	TRBJ1-1	TRBD1	TGTGCCAGCAGCCCCCAGGGGGGCACTGAAGCTTTCTTT	CASSPQGGTEAFF
-	TRBV2	TRBJ2-5	-	TGTGCCAGCTCCGACTGGAACCAAGAGACCCAGTACTTC	CASSDWNQETQYF
-	TRBV27	TRBJ1-4	-	TGTGCCAGCAGTTTTGGAGACTTACGGAGGGAAAAACTGTTTTTT	CASSFGDLRREKLFF
few	TRBV28	TRBJ2-7	TRBD1	TGTGCCAGCAGTTTCCCCGCCTGGACAGGGGAATACGAGCAGTACTTC	CASSFPAWTGEYEQYF
-	TRBV19	TRBJ2-2	TRBD1	TGTGCCAGTAGAAAGGGGGCAGGGGGCCACACCGGGGAGCTGTTTTTT	CASRKGAGGHTGELFF